This is a list of T cell receptor beta chains from one sample in a study of cytomegalovirus exposure and HLA in healthy donors. Assay used: immunoSEQ multiplex PCR; TCRdb lists only in-frame clones, some missing. The table records about 100,000 clones, about 85% of them present only once. Sequencing was performed on PBMCs. The receptors shown here come from a man aged 30 to 45 in good health and CMV-seronegative. Each CDR3 is given with its conserved first and last residue. Each record gives: CDR3 DNA, CDR3 protein, V gene, D gene, J gene, clone size. The D gene is left open where the match is weak. Size is stated for part of the rows, as once, few or many counts, or as a class when the clone is expanded.

CDR3 DNA: TGTGCCAGCAGTTACTCGACTCTTGGGTACGAGCAGTTCTTC
CDR3 protein: CASSYSTLGYEQFF
V gene: TRBV6-6
D gene: .
J gene: TRBJ2-1
clone size: .

CDR3 DNA: TGTGCCAGCAGTTCAACACAGGGGATAGGCACAGATACGCAGTATTTT
CDR3 protein: CASSSTQGIGTDTQYF
V gene: TRBV6-6
D gene: TRBD1
J gene: TRBJ2-3
clone size: .

CDR3 DNA: TGTGCCAGCAGCGGGGACAGCCCGCAAGAGACCCAGTACTTC
CDR3 protein: CASSGDSPQETQYF
V gene: TRBV13
D gene: TRBD1
J gene: TRBJ2-5
clone size: .

CDR3 DNA: TGTGCCAGCAGCCCGACTAGCGGGGGCACAGATACGCAGTATTTT
CDR3 protein: CASSPTSGGTDTQYF
V gene: TRBV6-4
D gene: TRBD2
J gene: TRBJ2-3
clone size: few

CDR3 DNA: TGTGCCTGGAGTGTACTAGCGGGAGGAGTGGAGCAGTTCTTC
CDR3 protein: CAWSVLAGGVEQFF
V gene: TRBV30
D gene: TRBD2
J gene: TRBJ2-1
clone size: .

CDR3 DNA: TGCGCCAGCAGCTTTACAGGGGATACTTACCAAGAGACCCAGTACTTC
CDR3 protein: CASSFTGDTYQETQYF
V gene: TRBV5-1
D gene: TRBD1
J gene: TRBJ2-5
clone size: .

CDR3 DNA: TGTGCCAGCCGTGTGGGCAGGGCGAGCACCTTC
CDR3 protein: CASRVGRASTF
V gene: TRBV2
D gene: .
J gene: TRBJ1-2
clone size: .

CDR3 DNA: TGTGCCAGCAGTAGTTCCGGCTCTGGGGCCAACGTCCTGACTTTC
CDR3 protein: CASSSSGSGANVLTF
V gene: TRBV6-1
D gene: .
J gene: TRBJ2-6
clone size: .

CDR3 DNA: TGTGCCAGCAACCCCCGGACTAGCGGGAGATCGGCCTACGAGCAGTACTTC
CDR3 protein: CASNPRTSGRSAYEQYF
V gene: TRBV2
D gene: TRBD2
J gene: TRBJ2-7
clone size: few

CDR3 DNA: TGTGCCAGTAGTATTATACAGGGCGATCAGCCCCAGCATTTT
CDR3 protein: CASSIIQGDQPQHF
V gene: TRBV19
D gene: .
J gene: TRBJ1-5
clone size: .

CDR3 DNA: TGTGCCAGCAGCCGCCAGCGGGAGAGCTCCTACGAGCAGTACTTC
CDR3 protein: CASSRQRESSYEQYF
V gene: TRBV5-8
D gene: TRBD2
J gene: TRBJ2-7
clone size: .

CDR3 DNA: TGTGCCAGCAGGGCAGGACTACCTTTAGGGACCCAGTACTTC
CDR3 protein: CASRAGLPLGTQYF
V gene: TRBV2
D gene: .
J gene: TRBJ2-5
clone size: .

CDR3 DNA: TGTGCCATCAGACAGGGACTAGCGGTCTACAATGAGCAGTTCTTC
CDR3 protein: CAIRQGLAVYNEQFF
V gene: TRBV10-3
D gene: TRBD2
J gene: TRBJ2-1
clone size: .

CDR3 DNA: TGTGCCAGCAGCTTAGATACAGGAAATCAGCCCCAGCATTTT
CDR3 protein: CASSLDTGNQPQHF
V gene: TRBV7-9
D gene: .
J gene: TRBJ1-5
clone size: .

CDR3 DNA: TGTGCCAGCAGTACATTGATCCGGGGTACCACATACAATGAGCAGTTCTTC
CDR3 protein: CASSTLIRGTTYNEQFF
V gene: TRBV7-8
D gene: .
J gene: TRBJ2-1
clone size: .

CDR3 DNA: TGTGCCAGCAGTGAAGGGACAGGAGTAGAAACTGAAGCTTTCTTT
CDR3 protein: CASSEGTGVETEAFF
V gene: TRBV2
D gene: TRBD1
J gene: TRBJ1-1
clone size: .

CDR3 DNA: TGTGCCAGCAGTTCAGGGCCCTATGGCTACACCTTC
CDR3 protein: CASSSGPYGYTF
V gene: TRBV6-5
D gene: .
J gene: TRBJ1-2
clone size: .

CDR3 DNA: TGTGCCAGCAGCCCATCGCGGTCTGGAAACACCATATATTTT
CDR3 protein: CASSPSRSGNTIYF
V gene: TRBV11-2
D gene: .
J gene: TRBJ1-3
clone size: .

CDR3 DNA: TGTGCCTGGAGCCGGGACAGTCCGCTTTATAGCAATCAGCCCCAGCATTTT
CDR3 protein: CAWSRDSPLYSNQPQHF
V gene: TRBV30
D gene: TRBD1
J gene: TRBJ1-5
clone size: .

CDR3 DNA: TGTGCCAGCAGTGAAGCGCGAGGGCCGTGGGTTTTACCCCTCCACTTT
CDR3 protein: CASSEARGPWVLPLHF
V gene: TRBV2
D gene: .
J gene: TRBJ1-6
clone size: once

CDR3 DNA: TGTGCCAGCAGCTTAGTAGGGACAGGGGGCCAAGAGACCCAGTACTTC
CDR3 protein: CASSLVGTGGQETQYF
V gene: TRBV7-8
D gene: TRBD1
J gene: TRBJ2-5
clone size: .

CDR3 DNA: TGTGCCAGCAGTTCGCTAACAGGGGACGCTAGGCAGCCCCAGCATTTT
CDR3 protein: CASSSLTGDARQPQHF
V gene: TRBV27
D gene: TRBD1
J gene: TRBJ1-5
clone size: few

CDR3 DNA: TGTGCCAGCAGTTTCCCCTCCCCAAGACAAGAAGATACGCAGTATTTT
CDR3 protein: CASSFPSPRQEDTQYF
V gene: TRBV28
D gene: .
J gene: TRBJ2-3
clone size: .

CDR3 DNA: TGCGCCAGCAGCTTCAGGGGGGAGAACACTGAAGCTTTCTTT
CDR3 protein: CASSFRGENTEAFF
V gene: TRBV5-1
D gene: TRBD1
J gene: TRBJ1-1
clone size: .

CDR3 DNA: TGCGCCAGCAGCTTGGAGGAGCGGCAGATAACTTTCTTT
CDR3 protein: CASSLEERQITFF
V gene: TRBV5-1
D gene: .
J gene: TRBJ1-1
clone size: .

CDR3 DNA: TGTGCCAGCAGTGAAAACAGGGGACGGTACGAGCAGTACTTC
CDR3 protein: CASSENRGRYEQYF
V gene: TRBV2
D gene: TRBD1
J gene: TRBJ2-7
clone size: .

CDR3 DNA: TGTGCCAGCCGTACAGGGGGCGCGGACGGGGCCCACTACGAGCAGTACTTC
CDR3 protein: CASRTGGADGAHYEQYF
V gene: TRBV28
D gene: TRBD1
J gene: TRBJ2-7
clone size: .

CDR3 DNA: TGCGCCAGCAATCAAGCGGGAAGCTACAATGAGCAGTTCTTC
CDR3 protein: CASNQAGSYNEQFF
V gene: TRBV5-1
D gene: TRBD2
J gene: TRBJ2-1
clone size: .

CDR3 DNA: TGTGCCAGTAGTATCCCCCCGGCAGATACGCAGTATTTT
CDR3 protein: CASSIPPADTQYF
V gene: TRBV19
D gene: .
J gene: TRBJ2-3
clone size: .

CDR3 DNA: TGCAGTGCTAGGTGGGCGACTGAAGCTTTCTTT
CDR3 protein: CSARWATEAFF
V gene: TRBV20-1
D gene: .
J gene: TRBJ1-1
clone size: .

CDR3 DNA: TGTGCCAGCAGCGTAGGTCGAGGCGGCGGCGGCACAGATACGCAGTATTTT
CDR3 protein: CASSVGRGGGGTDTQYF
V gene: TRBV9
D gene: .
J gene: TRBJ2-3
clone size: .

CDR3 DNA: TGTGCCAGCAGGCCGCCAGTCGCTCAGCCCCAGCATTTT
CDR3 protein: CASRPPVAQPQHF
V gene: TRBV6-5
D gene: .
J gene: TRBJ1-5
clone size: .

CDR3 DNA: TGTGCCAGTAGTCGTCAGGGGTCTTCTGGGGCCAACGTCCTGACTTTC
CDR3 protein: CASSRQGSSGANVLTF
V gene: TRBV19
D gene: .
J gene: TRBJ2-6
clone size: .

CDR3 DNA: TGTGCCAGCAGGGAGGACAGGGCAGGGGATACGCAGTATTTT
CDR3 protein: CASREDRAGDTQYF
V gene: TRBV2
D gene: TRBD1
J gene: TRBJ2-3
clone size: .

CDR3 DNA: TGTGCCAGCAGGGAAACAGGGGAAGAGACCCAGTACTTC
CDR3 protein: CASRETGEETQYF
V gene: TRBV9
D gene: TRBD1
J gene: TRBJ2-5
clone size: .

CDR3 DNA: TGTGCCAGCAGGGAGCGGGGGGTAAACTATGGCTACACCTTC
CDR3 protein: CASRERGVNYGYTF
V gene: TRBV28
D gene: .
J gene: TRBJ1-2
clone size: .

CDR3 DNA: TGCGCCAGCAGCTTAAGCGGCAGGCGAAACTATGGCTACACCTTC
CDR3 protein: CASSLSGRRNYGYTF
V gene: TRBV5-1
D gene: .
J gene: TRBJ1-2
clone size: .

CDR3 DNA: TGTGCCAGCAGCCCGATGACAGGGGCGGACACTGAAGCTTTCTTT
CDR3 protein: CASSPMTGADTEAFF
V gene: TRBV4-2
D gene: TRBD1
J gene: TRBJ1-1
clone size: .

CDR3 DNA: TGTGCCTGGAGTCCCCTGACAGGGGGCCCCTACGAGCAGTACTTC
CDR3 protein: CAWSPLTGGPYEQYF
V gene: TRBV30
D gene: TRBD1
J gene: TRBJ2-7
clone size: .

CDR3 DNA: TGTGCCAGCAGCCAGGGGGCATCTGGAAACACCATATATTTT
CDR3 protein: CASSQGASGNTIYF
V gene: TRBV7-9
D gene: TRBD1
J gene: TRBJ1-3
clone size: .

CDR3 DNA: TGTGCCATCAGCAGATTGGGACTAGCGGGAGGTGCAGATACGCAGTATTTT
CDR3 protein: CAISRLGLAGGADTQYF
V gene: TRBV10-3
D gene: TRBD2
J gene: TRBJ2-3
clone size: .

CDR3 DNA: TGTGCCACCAGCAGATCTAGCGGGGACTACAATGAGCAGTTCTTC
CDR3 protein: CATSRSSGDYNEQFF
V gene: TRBV15
D gene: TRBD2
J gene: TRBJ2-1
clone size: .

CDR3 DNA: TGCGCCACCCGAAAAGGCAGGGCCGACACCGGGGAGCTGTTTTTT
CDR3 protein: CATRKGRADTGELFF
V gene: TRBV4-3
D gene: .
J gene: TRBJ2-2
clone size: .

CDR3 DNA: TGTGCCAGCAGTCCAGGGACAAAGGAGTATTTT
CDR3 protein: CASSPGTKEYF
V gene: TRBV28
D gene: .
J gene: TRBJ2-3
clone size: .

CDR3 DNA: TGTGCCAGCACCAGGACAGCTGAAGCTTTCTTT
CDR3 protein: CASTRTAEAFF
V gene: TRBV28
D gene: .
J gene: TRBJ1-1
clone size: .

CDR3 DNA: TGCGCCAGCAGCCGCACCCGGGAGAGGGATGAGCAGTTCTTC
CDR3 protein: CASSRTRERDEQFF
V gene: TRBV4-1
D gene: .
J gene: TRBJ2-1
clone size: .

CDR3 DNA: TGTGCCAGCAGCCCCTCAGGATACACTGAAGCTTTCTTT
CDR3 protein: CASSPSGYTEAFF
V gene: TRBV28
D gene: .
J gene: TRBJ1-1
clone size: .

CDR3 DNA: TGCAGCGCGCCCGGGTTGGAGAGGGCTGAAGCTTTCTTT
CDR3 protein: CSAPGLERAEAFF
V gene: TRBV29-1
D gene: .
J gene: TRBJ1-1
clone size: .

CDR3 DNA: TGTGCCAGCAGCTCCGGGACTATTTACAATGAGCAGTTCTTC
CDR3 protein: CASSSGTIYNEQFF
V gene: TRBV5-6
D gene: TRBD2
J gene: TRBJ2-1
clone size: few

CDR3 DNA: TGCGCCAGCAGCCGGACAGGAGAACGCACTGAAGCTTTCTTT
CDR3 protein: CASSRTGERTEAFF
V gene: TRBV4-3
D gene: TRBD1
J gene: TRBJ1-1
clone size: .

CDR3 DNA: TGCAGCGTTTTAACTAGCGGGAGGGCCAGGGAGACCCAGTACTTC
CDR3 protein: CSVLTSGRARETQYF
V gene: TRBV29-1
D gene: TRBD2
J gene: TRBJ2-5
clone size: .

CDR3 DNA: TGTGCCAGTAGTATCTCAGGGGGCGCAAGTTCTGGCTACACCTTC
CDR3 protein: CASSISGGASSGYTF
V gene: TRBV19
D gene: TRBD1
J gene: TRBJ1-2
clone size: .

CDR3 DNA: TGTGCCAGCAGTCCACTCGGACATTATAGCAATCAGCCCCAGCATTTT
CDR3 protein: CASSPLGHYSNQPQHF
V gene: TRBV6-6
D gene: .
J gene: TRBJ1-5
clone size: .

CDR3 DNA: TGTGCCAGCAGTTTAGCGGGACAGGGAATTTCTGAAGCTTTCTTT
CDR3 protein: CASSLAGQGISEAFF
V gene: TRBV27
D gene: TRBD1
J gene: TRBJ1-1
clone size: .

CDR3 DNA: TGTGCCAGCTCCGTGAACACTGAAGCTTTCTTT
CDR3 protein: CASSVNTEAFF
V gene: TRBV18
D gene: .
J gene: TRBJ1-1
clone size: .

CDR3 DNA: TGTGCCAGCAGTTCAGGGGGATCAACTAATGAAAAACTGTTTTTT
CDR3 protein: CASSSGGSTNEKLFF
V gene: TRBV5-4
D gene: TRBD1
J gene: TRBJ1-4
clone size: .

CDR3 DNA: TGTGCCAGCAGCTTGGGACTAGCGGTCTACGAGCAGTACTTC
CDR3 protein: CASSLGLAVYEQYF
V gene: TRBV7-9
D gene: TRBD2
J gene: TRBJ2-7
clone size: .

CDR3 DNA: TGTGCCATCAGTGAGTCACCAGGTCAGGGCGACTATGGCTACACCTTC
CDR3 protein: CAISESPGQGDYGYTF
V gene: TRBV10-3
D gene: .
J gene: TRBJ1-2
clone size: .

CDR3 DNA: TGTGCCAGCAGTTTCCGGACAGGGGAATATCTGAACACTGAAGCTTTCTTT
CDR3 protein: CASSFRTGEYLNTEAFF
V gene: TRBV28
D gene: TRBD1
J gene: TRBJ1-1
clone size: .

CDR3 DNA: TGTGCCAGCAGTACAGTCTATAGCAATCAGCCCCAGCATTTT
CDR3 protein: CASSTVYSNQPQHF
V gene: TRBV5-6
D gene: .
J gene: TRBJ1-5
clone size: .